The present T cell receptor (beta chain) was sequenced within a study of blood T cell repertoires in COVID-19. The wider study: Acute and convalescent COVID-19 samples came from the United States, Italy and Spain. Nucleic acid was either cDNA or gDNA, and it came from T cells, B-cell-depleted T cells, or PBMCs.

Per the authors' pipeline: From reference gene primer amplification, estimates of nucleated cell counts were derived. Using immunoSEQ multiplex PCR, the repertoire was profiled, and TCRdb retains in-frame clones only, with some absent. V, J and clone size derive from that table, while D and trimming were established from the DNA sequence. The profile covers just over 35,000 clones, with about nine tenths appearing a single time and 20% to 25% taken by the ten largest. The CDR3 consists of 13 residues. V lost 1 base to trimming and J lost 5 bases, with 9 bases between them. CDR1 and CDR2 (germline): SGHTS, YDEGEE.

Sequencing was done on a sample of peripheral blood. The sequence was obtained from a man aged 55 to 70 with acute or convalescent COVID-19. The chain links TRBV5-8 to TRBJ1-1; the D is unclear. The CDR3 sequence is CASSLFGGTEAFF. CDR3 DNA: TGTGCCAGCAGCTTGTTTGGCGGGACTGAAGCTTTCTTT.